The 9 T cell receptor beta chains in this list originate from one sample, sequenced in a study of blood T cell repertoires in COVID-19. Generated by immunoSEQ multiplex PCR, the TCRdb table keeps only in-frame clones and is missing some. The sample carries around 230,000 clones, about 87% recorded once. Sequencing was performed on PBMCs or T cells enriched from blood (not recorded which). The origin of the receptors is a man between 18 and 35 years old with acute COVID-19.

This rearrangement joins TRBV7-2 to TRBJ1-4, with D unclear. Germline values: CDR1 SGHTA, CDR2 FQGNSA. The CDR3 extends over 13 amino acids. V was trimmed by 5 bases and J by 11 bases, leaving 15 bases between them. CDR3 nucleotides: TGTGCCAGCAGCGAAACCGGAGGACGGAAACTGTTTTTT. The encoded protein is CASSETGGRKLFF.

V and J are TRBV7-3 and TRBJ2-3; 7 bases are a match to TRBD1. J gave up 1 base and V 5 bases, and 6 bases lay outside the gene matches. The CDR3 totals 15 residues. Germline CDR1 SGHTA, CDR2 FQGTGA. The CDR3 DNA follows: TGTGCCAGCAGCCAGACAGGGCCCGGCACAGATACGCAGTATTTT. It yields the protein CASSQTGPGTDTQYF.

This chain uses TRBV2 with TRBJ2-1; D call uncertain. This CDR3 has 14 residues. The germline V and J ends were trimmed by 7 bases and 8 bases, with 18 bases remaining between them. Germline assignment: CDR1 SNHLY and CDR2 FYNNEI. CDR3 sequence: CASTSLTAEDEQFF. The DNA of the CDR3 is TGTGCCAGCACCTCCCTGACCGCGGAAGATGAGCAGTTCTTC.

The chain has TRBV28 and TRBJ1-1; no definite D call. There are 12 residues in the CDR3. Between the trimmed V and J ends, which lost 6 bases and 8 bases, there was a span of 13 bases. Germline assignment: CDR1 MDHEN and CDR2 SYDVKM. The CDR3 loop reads CASSPSVVEAFF. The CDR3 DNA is TGTGCCAGCAGCCCCTCCGTTGTGGAAGCTTTCTTT.

The CDR3 is CAWSITGSYEQYF. In nucleotides, the CDR3 is TGTGCCTGGAGTATAACAGGGTCCTACGAGCAGTACTTC. The V call is TRBV30, the J call TRBJ2-7, with D maybe TRBD1 (6 bases). Germline V gene lookup returns CDR1 GTSNPN and CDR2 SVGIG (reference sequence). The CDR3 consists of 13 residues. Deletions cut 2 bases from V and 1 base from J, with 9 bases between.

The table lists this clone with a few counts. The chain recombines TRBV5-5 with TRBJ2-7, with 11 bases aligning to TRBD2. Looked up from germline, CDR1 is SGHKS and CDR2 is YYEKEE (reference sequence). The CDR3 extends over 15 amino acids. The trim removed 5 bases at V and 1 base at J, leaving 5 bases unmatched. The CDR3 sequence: CASSWGLAESYEQYF. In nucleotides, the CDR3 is TGTGCCAGCAGTTGGGGACTAGCGGAATCCTACGAGCAGTACTTC.

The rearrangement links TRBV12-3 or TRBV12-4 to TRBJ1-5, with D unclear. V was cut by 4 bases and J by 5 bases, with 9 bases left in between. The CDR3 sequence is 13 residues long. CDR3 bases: TGTGCCAGCAGTTATAAGCCGGATCAGCCCCAGCATTTT. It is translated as CASSYKPDQPQHF.

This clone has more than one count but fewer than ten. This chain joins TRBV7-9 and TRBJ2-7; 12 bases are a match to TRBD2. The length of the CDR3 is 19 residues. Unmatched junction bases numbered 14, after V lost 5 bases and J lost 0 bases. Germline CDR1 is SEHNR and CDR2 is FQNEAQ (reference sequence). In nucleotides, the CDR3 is TGTGCCAGCAGCCCGATCTCCGAGACTAGCGGGAGTAGCTCCTACGAGCAGTACTTC. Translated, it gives CASSPISETSGSSSYEQYF.

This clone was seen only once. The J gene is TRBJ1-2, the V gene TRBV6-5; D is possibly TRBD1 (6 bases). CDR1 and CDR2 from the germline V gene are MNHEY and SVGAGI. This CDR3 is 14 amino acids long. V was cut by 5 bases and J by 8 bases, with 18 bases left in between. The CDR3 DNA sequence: TGTGCCAGCAGTAGTCTACCTTCAGGGGACGGCTACACCTTC. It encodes CASSSLPSGDGYTF.